The 6 T cell receptor beta chains below come from one sample, sequenced in a study of Tregs in tolerant kidney transplant recipients. Only in-frame clones appear in the TCRdb table, and some are missing; sequencing was by immunoSEQ multiplex PCR. Its table records more than 45,000 clones. The sequences come from CD4+ T cells from blood, collected before the transplant. The receptors were sampled from a human donor who received a combined kidney and bone marrow transplant.

Concerning this clone itself: The CDR3 end falls 3 residues outside the read, so it is completed with the germline J gene. The chain recombines TRBV5-4 with TRBJ2-3, with TRBD2 matching over 8 bases. The CDR3 has 16 amino acids. The trim removed 4 bases at V and 3 bases at J, leaving 10 bases unmatched. The germline CDR1 and CDR2 sequences are SGHNT and YYREEE (reference sequence). CDR3 DNA, as far as it was read: TGTGCCAGCAGCGGGTTGGCGGGAGGTACGACAGATACG. Protein: CASSGLAGGTTDT. In full, the CDR3 reads CASSGLAGGTTDTQYF.

Comment on this clone: Coverage ceases 3 residues before the CDR3 finishes, and the germline J gene fills in the end. The chain carries TRBV9 and TRBJ1-6; D unclear. Germline V gene data show CDR1 as SGDLS and CDR2 as YYNGEE. This CDR3 has 15 residues. V lost 0 bases, J lost 7 bases, and 11 bases lay in between. This chain's CDR3 is CASSVEGSPNSPLHF. CDR3 DNA, as far as it was read: TGTGCCAGCAGCGTAGAGGGCAGCCCAAATTCACCC.

For this clone: The read comes to an end 3 residues before the CDR3 does, leaving the germline J gene to fill in the end. The chain is built from TRBV7-2 and TRBJ1-2; D gene ambiguous. Germline V CDR1 and CDR2: SGHTA, FQGNSA. The CDR3 extends over 12 amino acids. With 11 bases removed from V and 5 bases from J, the gap between germline ends came to 15 bases. The CDR3 DNA, read in part, is TGTGCCTCCTCCACAGTTAGTTATGGC. Translating gives CASSTVSYG. The CDR3 as a whole reads CASSTVSYGYTF. The entire variable domain, with the rest obtained from reference TRBV7-2 and TRBJ1-2, is as follows: GAGVSQSPSNKVTEKGKDVELRCDPISGHTALYWYRQSLGQGLEFLIYFQGNSAPDKSGLPSDRFSAERTGGSVSTLTIQRTQQEDSAVYLCASSTVSYGYTFGSGTRLTVV.

CDR3 bases read: TGTGCCAGTAGTATAGCCCTCGGGACAGGGGATTCACCC. Its protein is CASSIALGTGDSP. The complete CDR3 reads CASSIALGTGDSPLHF. This chain links TRBV19 with TRBJ1-6; 10 nucleotides match TRBD1. The CDR3 end falls 3 residues outside the read, so it is completed with the germline J gene. CDR3 length: 16 residues. With 1 base clipped from V and 8 bases from J, the junction kept 5 bases outside the gene matches. CDR1 and CDR2 (germline): LNHDA, SQIVND (reference sequence). The full variable domain, its missing parts supplied by reference TRBV19 and TRBJ1-6, is DGGITQSPKYLFRKEGQNVTLSCEQNLNHDAMYWYRQDPGQGLRLIYYSQIVNDFQKGDIAEGYSVSREKKESFPLTVTSAQKNPTAFYLCASSIALGTGDSPLHFGNGTRLTVT.

As concerns this clone: The CDR3 end falls 3 residues outside the read, so it is completed with the germline J gene. The chain joins TRBV6-1 to TRBJ1-4; weak D call: TRBD1 (6 bases). Between the trimmed V and J ends, which lost 2 bases and 7 bases, there was a span of 11 bases. The CDR3 spans 14 residues. Germline V gene data show CDR1 as MNHNS and CDR2 as SASEGT. The sequenced part of the CDR3 DNA is TGTGCCAGCAGTGAACAGGGGCAAAGTGAAAAA. It is translated as CASSEQGQSEK. The full-length CDR3 reads as CASSEQGQSEKLFF.

Notes on this clone: The read gets to within 3 residues of the CDR3 end, and the germline J gene fills in the rest. The gene calls are TRBV14 and TRBJ2-5, with D maybe TRBD1 (6 bases). The CDR3 length is 16 residues. V was cut by 0 bases and J by 3 bases, with 14 bases left in between. Germline assignment: CDR1 SGHDN and CDR2 FVKESK. CDR3 amino acids: CASSQDRGRGKETQYF. Partial CDR3 DNA: TGTGCCAGCAGCCAAGATCGGGGCAGGGGAAAAGAGACC.